This T cell receptor (beta chain) was retrieved from a study of blood T cell repertoires in COVID-19. Study information: Spain, Italy and the United States supplied samples that represented acute and convalescent COVID-19.

The CDR3 extends over 13 amino acids. V lost 6 bases, J lost 7 bases, and 13 bases lay in between. Per the germline V gene, CDR1 is LGHNT and CDR2 is FRNRAP. Enrollees, roughly 18 to 90 years old, lived in 24 US areas. Recovered Cohort 3 donors showed two negative PCRs, clearance, or symptom resolution. TCRdb keeps only in-frame clones here, not all; method: immunoSEQ multiplex PCR. The data show about 500,000 clones, about nine tenths seen once. Sample: PBMCs or T cells enriched from blood (not recorded which). The TCR sequence derives from a woman younger than 30 who had recovered from COVID-19. The genes are TRBV12-5 and TRBJ1-5, with D unresolved. The CDR3 nucleotides read TGTGCTAGTGGCCCAGAGGGCAGGCAGCCCCAGCATTTT. Its protein product is CASGPEGRQPQHF. Using reference TRBV12-5 and TRBJ1-5 for the parts outside the CDR3, the full variable domain is DARVTQTPRHKVTEMGQEVTMRCQPILGHNTVFWYRQTMMQGLELLAYFRNRAPLDDSGMPKDRFSAEMPDATLATLKIQPSEPRDSAVYFCASGPEGRQPQHFGDGTRLSIL.